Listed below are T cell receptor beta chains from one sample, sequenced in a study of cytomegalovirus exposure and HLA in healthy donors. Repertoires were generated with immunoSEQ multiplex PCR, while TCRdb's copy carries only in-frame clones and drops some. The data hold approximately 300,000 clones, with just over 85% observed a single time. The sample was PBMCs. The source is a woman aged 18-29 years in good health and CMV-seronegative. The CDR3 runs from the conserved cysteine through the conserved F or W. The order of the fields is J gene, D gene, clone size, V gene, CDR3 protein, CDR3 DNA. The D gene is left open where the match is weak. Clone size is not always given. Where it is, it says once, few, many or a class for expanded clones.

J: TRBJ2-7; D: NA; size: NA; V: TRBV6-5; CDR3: CASRPQGISSYEQYF; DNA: TGTGCCAGCAGACCACAGGGTATCAGCTCCTACGAGCAGTACTTC
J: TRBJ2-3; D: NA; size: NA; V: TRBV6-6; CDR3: CASSWAGTSTDTQYF; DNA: TGTGCCAGCAGTTGGGCAGGGACTAGCACAGATACGCAGTATTTT
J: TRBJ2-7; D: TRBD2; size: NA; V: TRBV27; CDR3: CASSPGLAAGSYEQYF; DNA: TGTGCCAGCAGTCCCGGACTAGCGGCAGGTTCCTACGAGCAGTACTTC
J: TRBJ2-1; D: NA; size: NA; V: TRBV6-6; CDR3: CASSRDTYNEQFF; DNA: TGTGCCAGCAGCCGTGACACCTACAATGAGCAGTTCTTC
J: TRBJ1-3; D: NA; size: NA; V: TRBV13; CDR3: CASSLLDRSSGNTIYF; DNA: TGTGCCAGCAGCTTATTGGACAGATCCTCTGGAAACACCATATATTTT
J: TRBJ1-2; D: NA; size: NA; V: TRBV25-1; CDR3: CASSPRGTNYGYTF; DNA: TGTGCCAGCAGCCCTCGCGGAACTAACTATGGCTACACCTTC
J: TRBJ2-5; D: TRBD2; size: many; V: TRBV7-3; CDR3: CASSLYRTSGTQTQYF; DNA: TGTGCCAGCAGCTTATACCGGACTAGCGGGACTCAGACCCAGTACTTC
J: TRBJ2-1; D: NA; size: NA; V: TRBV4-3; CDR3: CASSQGRGREPYNEQFF; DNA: TGCGCCAGCAGCCAAGGACGGGGGCGGGAGCCATACAATGAGCAGTTCTTC
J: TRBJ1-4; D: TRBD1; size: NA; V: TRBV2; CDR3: CASGQGAEKLFF; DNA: TGTGCCAGCGGACAGGGGGCGGAAAAACTGTTTTTT
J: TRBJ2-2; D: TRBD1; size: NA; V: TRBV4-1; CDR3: CASSPNRGPNTGELFF; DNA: TGCGCCAGCAGCCCAAACAGGGGGCCGAACACCGGGGAGCTGTTTTTT
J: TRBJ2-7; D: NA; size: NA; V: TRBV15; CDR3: CATSTGMAVSYEQYF; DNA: TGTGCCACCAGCACCGGTATGGCGGTCTCCTACGAGCAGTACTTC
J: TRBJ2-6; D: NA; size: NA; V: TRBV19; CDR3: CASSMEELRSSGANVLTF; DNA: TGTGCCAGTAGTATGGAGGAACTTAGGAGCTCTGGGGCCAACGTCCTGACTTTC
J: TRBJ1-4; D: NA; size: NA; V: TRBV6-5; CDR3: CASKYGGGANEKLFF; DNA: TGTGCCAGCAAGTACGGAGGGGGGGCTAATGAAAAACTGTTTTTT
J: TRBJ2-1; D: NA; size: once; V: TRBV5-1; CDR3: CASRQGLNEQFF; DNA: TGCGCCAGCAGACAGGGCCTCAATGAGCAGTTCTTC
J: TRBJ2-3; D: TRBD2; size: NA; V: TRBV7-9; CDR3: CASSTRGADTQYF; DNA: TGTGCCAGCAGTACCCGGGGGGCAGATACGCAGTATTTT
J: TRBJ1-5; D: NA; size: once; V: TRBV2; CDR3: CASSQTVNQLQHF; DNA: TGTGCCAGCAGCCAGACAGTAAATCAGCTCCAGCATTTT
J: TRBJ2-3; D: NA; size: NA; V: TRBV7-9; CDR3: CASSPPGVGTDTQYF; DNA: TGTGCCAGCAGCCCCCCGGGAGTCGGCACAGATACGCAGTATTTT
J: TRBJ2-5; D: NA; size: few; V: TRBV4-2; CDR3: CASSQPQGWGGETQYF; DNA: TGTGCCAGCAGCCAGCCACAGGGATGGGGTGGAGAGACCCAGTACTTC
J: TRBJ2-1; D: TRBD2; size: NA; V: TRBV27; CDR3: CASSYTSGILYEQFF; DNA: TGTGCCAGCAGTTATACTAGCGGGATTTTGTATGAGCAGTTCTTC
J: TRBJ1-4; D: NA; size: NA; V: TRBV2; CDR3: CASSEQGGYEKLFF; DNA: TGTGCCAGCAGCGAACAGGGTGGTTACGAAAAACTGTTTTTT
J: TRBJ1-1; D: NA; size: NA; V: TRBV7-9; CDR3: CASSLSGGITEAFF; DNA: TGTGCCAGCAGCTTGTCCGGGGGGATAACTGAAGCTTTCTTT
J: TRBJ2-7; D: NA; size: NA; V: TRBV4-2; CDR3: CASSQDLAHEQYF; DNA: TGTGCCAGCAGCCAAGATCTAGCCCACGAGCAGTACTTC
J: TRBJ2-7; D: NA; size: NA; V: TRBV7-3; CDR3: CASSRGTGQSYEQYF; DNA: TGTGCCAGCAGCCGGGGAACAGGGCAATCCTACGAGCAGTACTTC
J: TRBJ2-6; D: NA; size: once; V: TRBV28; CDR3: CASSPDISGANVLTF; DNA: TGTGCCAGCAGTCCGGACATATCTGGGGCCAACGTCCTGACTTTC
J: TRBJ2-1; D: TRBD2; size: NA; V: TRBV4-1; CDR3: CASSHVAGTPYNEQFF; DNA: TGCGCCAGCAGCCATGTAGCGGGGACACCCTACAATGAGCAGTTCTTC
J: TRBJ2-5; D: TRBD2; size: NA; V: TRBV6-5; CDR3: CASRTGLAGETQYF; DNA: TGTGCCAGCAGGACGGGACTAGCGGGAGAGACCCAGTACTTC
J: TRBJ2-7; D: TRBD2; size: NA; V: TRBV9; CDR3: CASSVGQAGTYEQYF; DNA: TGTGCCAGCAGCGTAGGCCAAGCGGGAACCTACGAGCAGTACTTC
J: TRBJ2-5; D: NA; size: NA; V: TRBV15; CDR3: CATSRDPTAQETQYF; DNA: TGTGCCACCAGCAGAGATCCCACAGCTCAAGAGACCCAGTACTTC
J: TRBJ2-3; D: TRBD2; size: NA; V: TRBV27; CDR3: CASTVKTSGRTDTQYF; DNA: TGTGCCAGCACCGTAAAGACTAGCGGACGCACAGATACGCAGTATTTT
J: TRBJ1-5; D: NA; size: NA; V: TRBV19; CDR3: CASSGGWSNQPQHF; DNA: TGTGCCAGTAGTGGAGGGTGGAGCAATCAGCCCCAGCATTTT
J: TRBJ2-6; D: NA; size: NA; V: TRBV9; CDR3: CASGQGGTGANVLTF; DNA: TGTGCCAGCGGGCAGGGAGGCACTGGGGCCAACGTCCTGACTTTC
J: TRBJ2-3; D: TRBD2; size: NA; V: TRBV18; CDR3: CASSPSRAGVVTDTQYF; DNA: TGTGCCAGCTCACCCTCAAGGGCGGGAGTAGTCACAGATACGCAGTATTTT